The clone carrying this TCR beta chain appeared many times. As yet, its antigen is unknown. What was amplified from RNA transcripts were TCR beta CDR3 regions. A set of HTBI primers served as the primers for a first-round RT-PCR of the TCR CDR3. TCRdb processed the multiplex PCR reads anew with MiXCR; each CDR3 protein has one entry. The sample records fewer than 450,000 distinct CDR3 sequences, around 15% being singletons. This sample was taken from a study of T cells in Graves' hyperthyroidism and ophthalmopathy. Study observations and caveats: Ophthalmopathy stood apart from stable hyperthyroidism in a 13 V-J model.

Criteria for exclusion of patients were uncontrolled infection, other autoimmune disease, pregnancy or lactation. Source material: blood. The origin of this receptor is a woman aged 55 to 70 with Graves' ophthalmopathy.

The DNA of the CDR3 is TGTGCCAGCAGCCCCCTAGCGGGAGGGCACGTTGAGCAGTTCTTC. This codes for CASSPLAGGHVEQFF. The chain has TRBV6-1 and TRBJ2-1; 12 bases align to TRBD2. The CDR3 loop spans 15 amino acids. The trim removed 6 bases at V and 9 bases at J, leaving 9 bases unmatched. The germline V gene encodes CDR1 MNHNS and CDR2 SASEGT.